These 23 T cell receptor beta chains share one sample of origin, sequenced in a study of CD8 T cells in ankylosing spondylitis. TCRdb re-analysed the 5' RACE reads in MiXCR, keeping a single row per CDR3 protein. The data hold about 420,000 distinct CDR3 sequences, with approximately 20% observed a single time. No antigen has been identified for these receptors. Whole-study results and caveats: Characteristic of ankylosing spondylitis blood, it appeared, was a TCR beta motif comprising roughly 8 highly homologous variants.

The sequencing input was blood, either unsorted or a sorted T cell fraction (not recorded which). The receptors were gathered from a male donor with ankylosing spondylitis.

V and J are TRBV15 and TRBJ2-3; D uncertain. Looked up from germline, CDR1 is LNHNV and CDR2 is YYDKDF (reference sequence). The CDR3 is 13 amino acids. Deletions cut 0 bases from V and 4 bases from J, with 5 bases between. CDR3 sequence reads: CATSRDLPDTQYF. In nucleotides, the CDR3 is TGTGCCACCAGCAGAGATTTGCCAGATACGCAGTATTTT.

A few counts support this clonotype. This chain connects TRBV11-2 to TRBJ1-2; TRBD1 is a possible D gene (6 bases). Germline CDR1 SGHAT, CDR2 FQNNGV. The CDR3 runs 15 residues. Trimming removed 0 bases from V and 0 bases from J, with 8 bases in between. The CDR3, as DNA: TGTGCCAGCAGCTTAGATTCAGGGGCTAACTATGGCTACACCTTC. This codes for CASSLDSGANYGYTF.

The DNA for the CDR3 is TGCGCCAGCAGTGGAGACCCCGGGGAGCTGTTTTTT. It codes for CASSGDPGELFF. The rearrangement uses TRBV10-1 and TRBJ2-2; no firm D call. Germline V gene sequence: CDR1 WNHNN, CDR2 SYGVQD (reference sequence). Deletions cut 4 bases from V and 6 bases from J, with 6 bases between. This CDR3 is built from 12 residues.

A few counts support this clonotype. This rearrangement joins TRBV7-9 to TRBJ1-2, with D maybe TRBD1 (6 bases). The germline V gene encodes CDR1 SEHNR and CDR2 FQNEAQ (reference sequence). The V end lost 3 bases, the J end lost 2 bases, and 7 bases lay between the germline ends. The CDR3 totals 13 residues. CDR3 residues: CASSFGQNYGYTF. CDR3 bases: TGTGCCAGCAGCTTCGGACAGAACTATGGCTACACCTTC.

This clonotype was detected only a few times. The V and J genes are TRBV7-3 and TRBJ2-2; D is perhaps TRBD2 (6 bases). From germline, CDR1 is SGHTA and CDR2 FQGTGA. V shed 4 bases and J shed 5 bases, with 11 bases lying between them. The length of the CDR3 is 14 residues. Here the CDR3 reads CASSWDSSTGELFF. The CDR3 bases are TGTGCCAGCAGCTGGGACTCCAGTACCGGGGAGCTGTTTTTT.

The rearrangement uses TRBV7-9 and TRBJ1-1; 9 positions agree with TRBD1. CDR3 length equals 15 residues. Germline V gene sequence: CDR1 SEHNR, CDR2 FQNEAQ (reference sequence). V gave up 5 bases and J gave up 4 bases; unmatched junction bases: 8. The CDR3 DNA reads as TGTGCCAGCAGCCCGAGAGGACAGGGGCGCACTGAAGCTTTCTTT. The encoded protein is CASSPRGQGRTEAFF.

This clonotype was seen once. The chain recombines TRBV5-6 with TRBJ2-3, with D uncertain. Germline V lookup: CDR1 SGHDT, CDR2 YYEEEE. V lost 4 bases, J lost 2 bases, and 17 bases lay in between. The CDR3 is made up of 16 amino acids. DNA of the CDR3: TGTGCCAGCAGCAACGGGCTGGATAGGACCACAGATACGCAGTATTTT. Protein sequence: CASSNGLDRTTDTQYF.

This clonotype has more than one count but fewer than ten. The gene calls are TRBV12-3 or TRBV12-4 and TRBJ1-6, with D possibly being TRBD1 (6 bases). The CDR3 has 13 residues. Between the trimmed V and J ends, which lost 5 bases and 7 bases, there was a span of 9 bases. The CDR3, as DNA: TGTGCCAGCAGTCTCGGACAGAATTCACCCCTCCACTTT. The encoded protein is CASSLGQNSPLHF.

The chain has TRBV4-2 and TRBJ2-3; 8 bases agree with TRBD2. The CDR3 length is 16 residues. Unmatched junction bases numbered 6, after V lost 0 bases and J lost 4 bases. The germline gives CDR1 LGHNA, CDR2 YNFKEQ. CDR3 coding DNA: TGTGCCAGCAGCCAAGATGGTAGCGGGAACTCAGATACGCAGTATTTT. Translation gives CASSQDGSGNSDTQYF.

V is TRBV4-2 and J is TRBJ2-2, with D perhaps matching TRBD1 (6 bases). The CDR3 has 16 amino acids. The V and J ends lost 3 bases and 0 bases respectively, with 11 bases between them. Germline CDR1 is LGHNA and CDR2 is YNFKEQ. CDR3 region: CASSQTGTSNTGELFF. The CDR3 region has the DNA TGTGCCAGCAGCCAGACCGGGACATCGAACACCGGGGAGCTGTTTTTT.

The V and J genes are TRBV11-2 and TRBJ2-3; D might be TRBD1 (5 bases). Germline assignment: CDR1 SGHAT and CDR2 FQNNGV. This CDR3 has 16 residues. V lost 4 bases and J 2 bases, leaving 16 bases between the germline ends. CDR3 nucleotide sequence: TGTGCCAGCAGCTCGAGACAGCTCGGAGTCACAGATACGCAGTATTTT. It translates to CASSSRQLGVTDTQYF.

The genes are TRBV10-3 and TRBJ2-2; 8 positions match TRBD2. V lost 5 bases to trimming and J lost 7 bases; unmatched junction nucleotides: 3. Germline CDR1 reads ENHRY; CDR2 reads SYGVKD. The CDR3 runs 13 residues. The CDR3 here is CAISPGRDGELFF. For the CDR3, the DNA is TGTGCCATCAGTCCCGGGAGGGACGGGGAGCTGTTTTTT.

This clonotype was seen a handful of times. The chain links TRBV5-1 to TRBJ1-2; D remains ambiguous. The ends were cut back, 0 bases at V and 6 bases at J, with 15 bases in the middle. CDR3 length: 15 amino acids. CDR1 and CDR2 from the germline V gene are SGHRS and YFSETQ. The CDR3 nucleotides read TGCGCCAGCAGCTTGGTCTTAGGGAACGGGGATGGCTACACCTTC. This gives the protein CASSLVLGNGDGYTF. Supplemented by reference TRBV5-1 and TRBJ1-2, the full variable domain reads KAGVTQTPRYLIKTRGQQVTLSCSPISGHRSVSWYQQTPGQGLQFLFEYFSETQRNKGNFPGRFSGRQFSNSRSEMNVSTLELGDSALYLCASSLVLGNGDGYTFGSGTRLTVV.

In this sample, this clonotype turned up a few times. J is TRBJ2-1 and V is TRBV2; maybe TRBD2 (6 bases). CDR3 length: 13 amino acids. With 4 bases removed from V and 8 bases from J, the gap between germline ends came to 12 bases. The germline V gene has CDR1 SNHLY and CDR2 FYNNEI. Here the CDR3 DNA reads TGTGCCAGCAGTGCCCCGCGGGAATATGAGCAGTTCTTC. Amino acid sequence: CASSAPREYEQFF.

V is TRBV10-3 and J is TRBJ2-1; 7 bases are shared with TRBD2. CDR1 is ENHRY, CDR2 SYGVKD, per germline. The CDR3 sequence is 15 residues long. With 8 bases clipped from V and 6 bases from J, the junction kept 13 bases outside the gene matches. CDR3 sequence: CAIAPGLGRANEQFF. The CDR3 DNA reads as TGTGCCATCGCGCCAGGACTAGGGCGGGCCAATGAGCAGTTCTTC.

This clonotype occurred many times. The chain is built from TRBV29-1 and TRBJ2-7; D remains unclear. In germline, CDR1 is SQVTM, CDR2 ANQGSEA. This CDR3 comprises 11 residues. V lost 1 base to trimming and J lost 3 bases, with 4 bases between them. The CDR3 loop is CSVEVRYEQYF. The CDR3 region has the DNA TGCAGCGTTGAAGTCCGCTACGAGCAGTACTTC.

The chain joins TRBV19 to TRBJ2-1; TRBD1 is a possible D gene (5 bases). The length of the CDR3 is 15 residues. Trimming shortened V by 2 bases and J by 2 bases, and 10 bases separated the two germline ends. The germline V gene encodes CDR1 LNHDA and CDR2 SQIVND (reference sequence). As DNA, the CDR3 is TGTGCCAGTAGTATAAGGGCAGGGACCTACAATGAGCAGTTCTTC. This sequence encodes CASSIRAGTYNEQFF.

There are a few counts of this clonotype. The J gene is TRBJ1-5, the V gene TRBV12-3 or TRBV12-4; D gene unclear. The V gene lost 5 bases and the J gene lost 7 bases, with 15 bases spanning the gap. The CDR3 is 14 residues long. The CDR3 region has the DNA TGTGCCAGCAGTCCCAGATCCTGGACCCAGCCCCAGCATTTT. Protein: CASSPRSWTQPQHF.

The V gene is TRBV9, the J gene TRBJ2-7; D is possibly TRBD2 (6 bases). Trimming removed 3 bases at V and 4 bases at J, with 17 bases between. The germline V gene has CDR1 SGDLS and CDR2 YYNGEE. The CDR3 is made up of 15 amino acids. The CDR3 loop is CASSATDGSAYEQYF. CDR3 nucleotide sequence: TGTGCCAGCAGCGCTACGGACGGGAGCGCTTACGAGCAGTACTTC.

The chain has TRBV7-2 and TRBJ2-1, with 9 nucleotides matching TRBD1. The V gene end was trimmed by 1 base and the J gene end by 1 base; junction bases not matched to a gene: 5. The CDR3 spans 17 residues. Germline V lookup: CDR1 SGHTA, CDR2 FQGNSA. This chain's CDR3 is CASSLVSGTGSYNEQFF. CDR3 nucleotide sequence: TGTGCCAGCAGCTTAGTATCCGGGACAGGGTCCTACAATGAGCAGTTCTTC. Looking up the rest from reference TRBV7-2 and TRBJ2-1 gives the full variable domain: GAGVSQSPSNKVTEKGKDVELRCDPISGHTALYWYRQSLGQGLEFLIYFQGNSAPDKSGLPSDRFSAERTGGSVSTLTIQRTQQEDSAVYLCASSLVSGTGSYNEQFFGPGTRLTVL.

This chain links TRBV3-1 with TRBJ2-1; 8 bases match TRBD2. V gave up 0 bases and J gave up 7 bases; unmatched junction bases: 5. The CDR3 has 15 amino acids. Germline CDR1 reads LGHDT; CDR2 reads YNNKEL (reference sequence). The chain's CDR3 is CASSQDFSGENEQFF. CDR3 sequence (DNA): TGTGCCAGCAGCCAAGATTTTAGCGGGGAGAATGAGCAGTTCTTC.

There are a few counts of this clonotype. V usage is TRBV7-2 and J usage is TRBJ1-1; a possible D gene is TRBD1 (6 bases). CDR3 length: 13 residues. Trimming stripped 2 bases from V and 4 bases from J, with 8 bases between. The germline CDR1 and CDR2 sequences are SGHTA and FQGNSA. The CDR3 coding sequence is TGTGCCAGCAGCTTAACAGGGTTCACTGAAGCTTTCTTT. Amino acids: CASSLTGFTEAFF.

The gene calls are TRBV12-3 or TRBV12-4 and TRBJ2-7, with D perhaps TRBD1 (5 bases). This CDR3 spans 13 amino acids. With 7 bases removed from V and 0 bases from J, the gap between germline ends came to 10 bases. The CDR3, as DNA: TGTGCCAGCAAGGGGATCGGCTCCTACGAGCAGTACTTC. Its translation: CASKGIGSYEQYF.